The entry below gives a single T cell receptor (beta chain) sequence along with its context. Antigen specificity is unknown. This record belongs to a study of shared clonotypes between healthy human individuals. Findings of the study overall: About 5% of naive CD4 clonotypes were shared across a few donors.

CDR1 MDHEN and CDR2 SYDVKM come from the germline V gene. The CDR3 contains 15 residues. V shed 3 bases and J 7 bases; nucleotides not matched to a gene: 5. Assay used: immunoSEQ multiplex PCR; TCRdb lists only in-frame clones, some missing. The sample holds some 690,000 clones, around 90% seen once. The sequence came from a man younger than 30 in good health. Some clones in this sample may be carry-over from other donors' samples. V usage is TRBV28 and J usage is TRBJ2-7; 14 nucleotides agree with TRBD2. Input material: memory CD8+ T cells from PBMCs. Noted subset: CD45RO+ cells pooled with CCR7-negative TemRA cells. The CDR3 is CASSLGLAGAIEQYF. The CDR3 region has the DNA TGTGCCAGCAGTTTGGGACTAGCGGGAGCAATTGAGCAGTACTTC.